These T cell receptor beta chains were read from a single sample in a study of blood T cell repertoires in COVID-19. Using immunoSEQ multiplex PCR, the repertoire was profiled, and TCRdb retains in-frame clones only, with some absent. The sample lists just over 650,000 clones, over 80% seen once, with about 0.26% in the top ten. Sequencing used peripheral blood. Source of these receptors: a woman aged 18-35 years with acute or convalescent COVID-19. Each CDR3 is given with its conserved first and last residue. D genes are given only for firm matches. Size is stated for part of the rows, as once, few or many counts, or as a class when the clone is expanded.

clone size: .; CDR3 length: 14; V gene: TRBV29-1; D gene: .; J gene: TRBJ1-1; CDR3 DNA: TGCAGCGTTTCTACCTACCAGGGATTTACTGAAGCTTTCTTT; CDR3 protein: CSVSTYQGFTEAFF
clone size: .; CDR3 length: 16; V gene: TRBV5-4; D gene: TRBD1; J gene: TRBJ1-2; CDR3 DNA: TGTGCCAGCAGCGGAGACGCCACAGGGGATTGGTATGGCTACACCTTC; CDR3 protein: CASSGDATGDWYGYTF
clone size: .; CDR3 length: 15; V gene: TRBV18; D gene: .; J gene: TRBJ2-2; CDR3 DNA: TGTGCCAGCTCACCCTCCCACGCGGACACCGGGGAGCTGTTTTTT; CDR3 protein: CASSPSHADTGELFF
clone size: .; CDR3 length: 16; V gene: TRBV7-2; D gene: TRBD1; J gene: TRBJ1-2; CDR3 DNA: TGTGCCAGCAGCTTCTCGCTGGACAGGACTAACTATGGCTACACCTTC; CDR3 protein: CASSFSLDRTNYGYTF
clone size: .; CDR3 length: 15; V gene: TRBV6-5; D gene: .; J gene: TRBJ1-3; CDR3 DNA: TGTGCCAGCCAAACCCAGGGGAGCCCTGGAAACACCATATATTTT; CDR3 protein: CASQTQGSPGNTIYF
clone size: .; CDR3 length: 13; V gene: TRBV6-2/TRBV6-3; D gene: .; J gene: TRBJ1-6; CDR3 DNA: TGTGCCAGCAGTTACCTTAGCAATTCACCCCTCCACTTT; CDR3 protein: CASSYLSNSPLHF
clone size: once; CDR3 length: 16; V gene: TRBV7-2; D gene: TRBD2; J gene: TRBJ2-3; CDR3 DNA: TGTGCCAGCAGCTCGAGACTAGCGGGGGGGCCCGATACGCAGTATTTT; CDR3 protein: CASSSRLAGGPDTQYF
clone size: .; CDR3 length: 16; V gene: TRBV5-6; D gene: .; J gene: TRBJ1-1; CDR3 DNA: TGTGCCAGCAGCTTGGCCCCAGGGGTGGGTGACACTGAAGCTTTCTTT; CDR3 protein: CASSLAPGVGDTEAFF
clone size: .; CDR3 length: 13; V gene: TRBV6-5; D gene: .; J gene: TRBJ1-1; CDR3 DNA: TGTGCCAGCAGTTCCACGGGGTTCCGAGAAGCTTTCTTT; CDR3 protein: CASSSTGFREAFF
clone size: .; CDR3 length: 16; V gene: TRBV18; D gene: TRBD1; J gene: TRBJ2-2; CDR3 DNA: TGTGCCAGCTCACCCGGGACAGGGGGCATTGGCGGGGAGCTGTTTTTT; CDR3 protein: CASSPGTGGIGGELFF
clone size: .; CDR3 length: 13; V gene: TRBV7-2; D gene: TRBD1; J gene: TRBJ1-2; CDR3 DNA: TGTGCCAGCAGACCCACAGGGGTCTATGGCTACACCTTC; CDR3 protein: CASRPTGVYGYTF
clone size: .; CDR3 length: 16; V gene: TRBV5-8; D gene: TRBD1; J gene: TRBJ1-1; CDR3 DNA: TGTGCCAGCAGCTTGAGAACAGGGGTTAGCTCCACTGAAGCTTTCTTT; CDR3 protein: CASSLRTGVSSTEAFF
clone size: .; CDR3 length: 14; V gene: TRBV19; D gene: TRBD1; J gene: TRBJ2-7; CDR3 DNA: TGTGCCAGTTCCCGGACAGGGAACTCCTACGAGCAGTACTTC; CDR3 protein: CASSRTGNSYEQYF
clone size: .; CDR3 length: 14; V gene: TRBV2; D gene: .; J gene: TRBJ2-7; CDR3 DNA: TGTGCCAGCAATGGGGCCAGGGGTGTCCACGAGCAGTACTTC; CDR3 protein: CASNGARGVHEQYF
clone size: once; CDR3 length: 11; V gene: TRBV6-4; D gene: .; J gene: TRBJ2-1; CDR3 DNA: TGTGCCAGCAGTTCTGGGGGGAAGCAGTTCTTC; CDR3 protein: CASSSGGKQFF
clone size: .; CDR3 length: 13; V gene: TRBV30; D gene: .; J gene: TRBJ1-2; CDR3 DNA: TGTGCCTGGAGTGTGGGCGGGGGTCGTGGCTACACCTTC; CDR3 protein: CAWSVGGGRGYTF
clone size: .; CDR3 length: 13; V gene: TRBV2; D gene: .; J gene: TRBJ1-5; CDR3 DNA: TGTGCCAGCAGCCCTGGGCAGGGACAGCCCCAGCATTTT; CDR3 protein: CASSPGQGQPQHF
clone size: .; CDR3 length: 16; V gene: TRBV11-3; D gene: TRBD1; J gene: TRBJ1-1; CDR3 DNA: TGTGCCAGCAGCGCAAACCACAGGGGAGAAGGGACTGAAGCTTTCTTT; CDR3 protein: CASSANHRGEGTEAFF
clone size: once; CDR3 length: 14; V gene: TRBV5-5; D gene: TRBD1; J gene: TRBJ1-1; CDR3 DNA: TGTGCCAGCAGCAGCAACAGGGGGAACACTGAAGCTTTCTTT; CDR3 protein: CASSSNRGNTEAFF
clone size: once; CDR3 length: 17; V gene: TRBV7-6; D gene: TRBD1; J gene: TRBJ2-2; CDR3 DNA: TGTGCCAGCAGCTTAGAGGCCCCGGGACAGGGGCTCGGGGAGCTGTTTTTT; CDR3 protein: CASSLEAPGQGLGELFF
clone size: once; CDR3 length: 14; V gene: TRBV5-4; D gene: .; J gene: TRBJ1-2; CDR3 DNA: TGTGCCAGCAGCTTGTTGGACAGCTTCTATGGCTACACCTTC; CDR3 protein: CASSLLDSFYGYTF
clone size: .; CDR3 length: 17; V gene: TRBV4-1; D gene: TRBD2; J gene: TRBJ2-7; CDR3 DNA: TGCGCCAGCAGCTCGGGACTAGCGGGGGTGGAGGCCTACGAGCAGTACTTC; CDR3 protein: CASSSGLAGVEAYEQYF
clone size: .; CDR3 length: 14; V gene: TRBV2; D gene: .; J gene: TRBJ2-7; CDR3 DNA: TGTGCCAGCAGTGATCCAGGGGAATCATCCGAGCAGTACTTC; CDR3 protein: CASSDPGESSEQYF
clone size: .; CDR3 length: 14; V gene: TRBV21-1; D gene: .; J gene: TRBJ1-2; CDR3 DNA: TGTGCCAGCAGCGACACTGTCGGGGAGTATGGCTACACCTTC; CDR3 protein: CASSDTVGEYGYTF
clone size: .; CDR3 length: 14; V gene: TRBV6-2/TRBV6-3; D gene: .; J gene: TRBJ1-2; CDR3 DNA: TGTGCCAGCAGTCCCTCGGTGCGTCTTGCTGGCTACACCTTC; CDR3 protein: CASSPSVRLAGYTF
clone size: .; CDR3 length: 16; V gene: TRBV27; D gene: .; J gene: TRBJ2-1; CDR3 DNA: TGTGCCAGCAGTTTATCTTTCGCCTTCGCGGCCTATGAGCAGTTCTTC; CDR3 protein: CASSLSFAFAAYEQFF
clone size: .; CDR3 length: 14; V gene: TRBV19; D gene: TRBD2; J gene: TRBJ2-5; CDR3 DNA: TGTGCCTCCTCTGAGGGACTAGCGGGAGAGACCCAGTACTTC; CDR3 protein: CASSEGLAGETQYF
clone size: .; CDR3 length: 16; V gene: TRBV4-1; D gene: .; J gene: TRBJ2-7; CDR3 DNA: TGCGCCAGCAGCCAAGAACCACAGGGTATAGCCTACGAGCAGTACTTC; CDR3 protein: CASSQEPQGIAYEQYF
clone size: once; CDR3 length: 16; V gene: TRBV5-4; D gene: TRBD2; J gene: TRBJ2-7; CDR3 DNA: TGTGCCAGCAGCACCATAACCGGGGGGGCCGGTTACGAGCAGTACTTC; CDR3 protein: CASSTITGGAGYEQYF
clone size: .; CDR3 length: 14; V gene: TRBV7-2; D gene: TRBD1; J gene: TRBJ1-2; CDR3 DNA: TGTGCCAGCAGCACCGGACAGGCGTTTGCTGGCTACACCTTC; CDR3 protein: CASSTGQAFAGYTF
clone size: .; CDR3 length: 15; V gene: TRBV10-2; D gene: TRBD1; J gene: TRBJ1-5; CDR3 DNA: TGCGCCAGCAGACCCGACAGGGCCGGGAATCAGCCCCAGCATTTT; CDR3 protein: CASRPDRAGNQPQHF
clone size: .; CDR3 length: 14; V gene: TRBV5-5; D gene: .; J gene: TRBJ1-2; CDR3 DNA: TGTGCCAGCAGCCGGACAGAGACCAACTATGGCTACACCTTC; CDR3 protein: CASSRTETNYGYTF
clone size: once; CDR3 length: 14; V gene: TRBV5-6; D gene: .; J gene: TRBJ1-2; CDR3 DNA: TGTGCCAGCAGCGTAGATGCGGGGATAGATGGCTACACCTTC; CDR3 protein: CASSVDAGIDGYTF
clone size: .; CDR3 length: 13; V gene: TRBV27; D gene: TRBD1; J gene: TRBJ1-2; CDR3 DNA: TGTGCCAGCAGTTCAGGGACAGGGGCCGGCTACACCTTC; CDR3 protein: CASSSGTGAGYTF
clone size: .; CDR3 length: 14; V gene: TRBV27; D gene: .; J gene: TRBJ1-2; CDR3 DNA: TGTGCCAGCAGTTCCTCTACAGGGTTGGGGGGCTACACCTTC; CDR3 protein: CASSSSTGLGGYTF
clone size: .; CDR3 length: 16; V gene: TRBV5-1; D gene: .; J gene: TRBJ2-3; CDR3 DNA: TGCGCCAGCAGCTCCAACGACAGAACTAGCACAGATACGCAGTATTTT; CDR3 protein: CASSSNDRTSTDTQYF
clone size: once; CDR3 length: 14; V gene: TRBV6-5; D gene: .; J gene: TRBJ1-2; CDR3 DNA: TGTGCCAGCAGTCAGGGAGGGCGCCTAGGAGGCTACACCTTC; CDR3 protein: CASSQGGRLGGYTF
clone size: .; CDR3 length: 13; V gene: TRBV21-1; D gene: .; J gene: TRBJ1-6; CDR3 DNA: TGTGCCAGCCAGGGGCGGCCGGGGTCACCCCTCCACTTT; CDR3 protein: CASQGRPGSPLHF
clone size: once; CDR3 length: 17; V gene: TRBV4-1; D gene: TRBD2; J gene: TRBJ2-7; CDR3 DNA: TGCGCCAGCAGCCAAGTCTCCGGGACTAGCGGGGAGTACGAGCAGTACTTC; CDR3 protein: CASSQVSGTSGEYEQYF
clone size: .; CDR3 length: 16; V gene: TRBV2; D gene: TRBD1; J gene: TRBJ1-2; CDR3 DNA: TGTGCCAGCAGTGAGGCGGCGGGACAGGACTTGGGTGGCTACACCTTC; CDR3 protein: CASSEAAGQDLGGYTF